The 5 T cell receptor beta chains below all came from one sample that was sequenced in a study of T cell repertoires in cytomegalovirus infection (dated by TCRdb to the late 2010s). Sequencing used an Illumina HiSeq 1500. Starting from the raw public reads, TCRdb applied fastp trimming at Q25, assembled clones with MiXCR and retained in-frame beta chains. Entries that share a CDR3 protein sequence are merged under the most common genes and DNA. The sample has roughly 500,000 distinct CDR3 sequences on record, about 11% of them singletons. Roughly 10% of the sample comes from the top ten. Sequencing input: PBMCs. Source of these receptors: a human donor in good health (CMV status not recorded). Some clones in this sample may be carry-over from other donors' samples.

This clonotype was counted many times. The chain joins TRBV6-5 to TRBJ2-4, with TRBD2 matching 12 bases. Per the germline V gene, CDR1 is MNHEY and CDR2 is SVGAGI. The CDR3 consists of 19 residues. Trimming at V came to 2 bases and at J to 1 base, leaving 9 bases not matched to a gene. The CDR3 reads CASSYRLAGVGIAKNIQYF. In DNA, the CDR3 is TGTGCCAGCAGTTACAGACTAGCGGGAGTCGGGATCGCCAAAAACATTCAGTACTTC.

This clonotype was seen many times. V gene TRBV5-1 combines with J gene TRBJ2-6; D ambiguous. Trimming removed 4 bases at V and 0 bases at J, with 8 bases between. This CDR3 has 15 amino acids. Germline CDR1 SGHRS, CDR2 YFSETQ. CDR3 region: CASSPQSSGANVLTF. In DNA form, the CDR3 reads TGCGCCAGCAGCCCACAGAGCTCTGGGGCCAACGTCCTGACTTTC.

The rearrangement uses TRBV6-2 or TRBV6-3 and TRBJ1-1; D uncertain. Germline V CDR1 and CDR2: MNHEY, SVGEGT. Deletions cut 6 bases from V and 1 base from J, with 18 bases between. The CDR3 sequence is 16 residues long. DNA for the CDR3: TGTGCCAGCAGCCAACAGTACGGACCAACGAACACTGAAGCTTTCTTT. Protein: CASSQQYGPTNTEAFF.

This clonotype occurred many times. The V call is TRBV12-3 or TRBV12-4, the J call TRBJ2-7, with D unresolved. The CDR3 totals 14 residues. V lost 3 bases and J 0 bases, leaving 9 bases between the germline ends. The DNA of the CDR3 is TGTGCCAGCAGTTTCGCAGGTTACTCCTACGAGCAGTACTTC. The encoded protein is CASSFAGYSYEQYF.

In its sample, this clonotype was seen many times. The chain couples TRBV12-3 or TRBV12-4 to TRBJ1-1, with D perhaps matching TRBD1 (6 bases). This CDR3 has 14 amino acids. V dropped 3 bases and J dropped 1 base, with 9 bases sitting between them. This CDR3 is CASSLQGTNTEAFF. The CDR3 region has the DNA TGTGCCAGCAGTTTGCAGGGGACGAACACTGAAGCTTTCTTT.